The 26 T cell receptor beta chains listed next were all sequenced from one sample in a study of spatial heterogeneity in lung cancer. Study-wide findings and caveats: Tumors with more nonsynonymous mutations had more expanded intratumoral alpha and beta TCRs.

What these receptors recognize is not known. Time point in this sample: sample taken at primary tumor resection. TCRdb ran MiXCR on the 5' RACE reads and lists one entry per CDR3 protein. The top ten hold over 9.5% of the sample, which has about 10,000 distinct CDR3 sequences, 10% to 15% seen once. The sample was lung tumor tissue, taken at surgery. The origin of the receptors is a male donor with early-stage non-small cell lung cancer.

This clonotype showed up many times. Being off target in a library aimed at alpha chains, this beta chain has a size of little meaning. The chain combines TRBV12-3 or TRBV12-4 with TRBJ2-5, with D perhaps TRBD2 (6 bases). V dropped 1 base and J dropped 3 bases, with 9 bases sitting between them. The length of the CDR3 is 14 residues. CDR3 DNA: TGTGCCAGCAGTTTAGGTCCGGGGGAAGAGACCCAGTACTTC. Translated: CASSLGPGEETQYF.

On this clonotype itself: As an off-target read in a library built for alpha chains, this beta chain has a frequency of little significance. The J gene is TRBJ1-1, the V gene TRBV5-1, with 8 bases fitting TRBD1. Germline trimming cut 7 bases from V and 4 bases from J; bases unmatched to any gene: 9. The CDR3 spans 14 residues. Germline loops: CDR1 SGHRS, CDR2 YFSETQ. The CDR3 nucleotides read TGCGCCAGCCGCCCCCGTACAGGGGGCACTGAAGCTTTCTTT. As protein: CASRPRTGGTEAFF.

This clonotype was counted at least ten times. Since the library was made to target alpha chains, this beta chain is a stray read and its abundance is not meaningful. The chain is built from TRBV6-1 and TRBJ2-3; TRBD2 is a possible D gene (6 bases). Germline V lookup: CDR1 MNHNS, CDR2 SASEGT. Between the trimmed V and J ends, which lost 5 bases and 0 bases, there was a span of 9 bases. The CDR3 runs 14 residues. CDR3 sequence reads: CASSLRDSTDTQYF. DNA of the CDR3: TGTGCCAGCAGTCTGCGGGACAGCACAGATACGCAGTATTTT.

This clonotype was seen repeatedly, ten times or more. The library was designed around alpha chains, so this beta chain is a stray read whose abundance carries little weight. The CDR3 reads CASSLPGLSAEQYF. Here the CDR3 DNA reads TGTGCCAGCAGCTTACCGGGACTTAGTGCGGAGCAGTACTTC. The rearrangement links TRBV5-4 to TRBJ2-7; D might be TRBD2 (6 bases). This CDR3 is built from 14 residues. V gave up 2 bases and J gave up 7 bases, with 16 bases separating them. CDR1 is SGHNT and CDR2 is YYREEE in the germline V gene (reference sequence).

This clonotype rates as medium-sized. This beta chain is an unintended read in a library built for alpha chains; its size means little. The rearrangement links TRBV11-3 to TRBJ2-1; 15 nucleotides match TRBD2. V gave up 3 bases and J gave up 6 bases; unmatched junction bases: 3. From germline, CDR1 is SGHNT and CDR2 YENEEA. This CDR3 is 16 amino acids long. CDR3 sequence reads: CASSLKGLAGGNEQFF. For the CDR3, the DNA is TGTGCCAGCAGCTTGAAGGGACTAGCGGGAGGCAATGAGCAGTTCTTC.

This clonotype is classed as medium-sized. With the library built for alpha chains, this beta chain is off target and its frequency is not meaningful. V usage is TRBV6-2 or TRBV6-3 and J usage is TRBJ2-1; 9 bases line up with TRBD2. V gave up 4 bases and J gave up 4 bases; unmatched junction bases: 8. The CDR3 is made up of 16 amino acids. Germline V gene sequence: CDR1 MNHEY, CDR2 SVGEGT. This chain's CDR3 is CASSSFRTSVYNEQFF. The CDR3 coding sequence is TGTGCCAGCAGTTCCTTCAGGACTAGCGTTTACAATGAGCAGTTCTTC.

This clonotype was observed a handful of times. Within a library made for alpha chains, this beta chain is off target, and its count is uninformative. The CDR3 region is CASRRNQGAIYYGYTF. The CDR3 DNA follows: TGTGCCAGCAGGAGGAACCAGGGGGCGATCTACTATGGCTACACCTTC. This chain uses TRBV28 with TRBJ1-2; 8 bases are shared with TRBD1. CDR1 is MDHEN, CDR2 SYDVKM, per germline. The CDR3 extends over 16 amino acids. Trimming took 6 bases from V and 3 from J; bases not matched to a gene: 12.

This clonotype was seen only once. Because the library targeted alpha chains, this beta chain is an off-target read whose size means little. This chain uses TRBV21-1 with TRBJ2-7; the listed D gene, TRBD1, was not tested against the DNA. TRBV21-1 is labeled a pseudogene. There are 19 residues in the CDR3. The CDR3 protein is CASSATECAKAGPSYEQYF. Here the CDR3 DNA reads TGTGCCAGCAGCGCAACAGAGTGCGCTAAGGCCGGACCCTCCTACGAGCAGTACTTC.

The table lists this clonotype with many counts. Being off target in a library aimed at alpha chains, this beta chain has a size of little meaning. V usage is TRBV7-9 and J usage is TRBJ1-1; tentative D call: TRBD1 (5 bases). The germline V gene has CDR1 SEHNR and CDR2 FQNEAQ (reference sequence). CDR3 length equals 15 residues. V lost 3 bases to trimming and J lost 1 base, with 12 bases between them. The CDR3 region has the DNA TGTGCCAGCAGCTTTCAGTCCGGACAGAACACTGAAGCTTTCTTT. Residues: CASSFQSGQNTEAFF.

This clonotype was recorded at least ten times. In a library made to pick up alpha chains, this beta chain is a stray read with a size that means little. This sequence joins TRBV6-2 or TRBV6-3 and TRBJ2-6; D is undetermined. Germline CDR1 and CDR2: MNHEY and SVGEGT. The CDR3 covers 16 residues. The V end lost 6 bases, the J end lost 0 bases, and 12 bases lay between the germline ends. CDR3 sequence (DNA): TGTGCCAGCAGCCTCAGTCCCCTCTCTGGGGCCAACGTCCTGACTTTC. Amino acids: CASSLSPLSGANVLTF.

In its sample, this clonotype ranks as medium-sized. Being off target in a library aimed at alpha chains, this beta chain has a size of little meaning. The rearrangement links TRBV10-3 to TRBJ1-1, with a tentative D call TRBD1 (5 bases). This CDR3 has 13 residues. V lost 11 bases and J lost 6, with 19 bases in between. Germline V CDR1 and CDR2: ENHRY, SYGVKD. This chain's CDR3 is CASSRGEGAEAFF. CDR3 DNA sequence: TGTGCCTCCTCCCGGGGGGAAGGCGCTGAAGCTTTCTTT.

In this sample, this clonotype is medium-sized. This beta chain lies outside the target of a library built for alpha chains; its clone size means little. J is TRBJ2-1 and V is TRBV20-1, with unresolved D. V was clipped by 0 bases and J by 5 bases, with 14 bases between them. In germline, CDR1 is DFQATT, CDR2 SNEGSKA (reference sequence). The CDR3 extends over 15 amino acids. The CDR3: CSARDPVRTDNEQFF. DNA for the CDR3: TGCAGTGCTAGAGATCCAGTTCGAACTGACAATGAGCAGTTCTTC.

Comment on this clonotype: This beta chain was picked up by a library intended for alpha chains and is off target, so its count carries little meaning. The chain is built from TRBV7-9 and TRBJ2-3, with unresolved D. Germline V CDR1 and CDR2: SEHNR, FQNEAQ (reference sequence). V shed 5 bases and J shed 6 bases, with 12 bases lying between them. CDR3 length equals 13 residues. CDR3 bases: TGTGCCAGCAGCCCCAGCTCCCGTGATACGCAGTATTTT. Amino acid sequence: CASSPSSRDTQYF.

Comments on this clonotype: This beta chain is an unintended read in a library built for alpha chains; its size means little. The rearrangement uses TRBV28 and TRBJ2-5, with D perhaps matching TRBD2 (6 bases). V was cut by 3 bases and J by 5 bases, with 13 bases left in between. The CDR3 loop spans 14 amino acids. Germline loops: CDR1 MDHEN, CDR2 SYDVKM. The CDR3 DNA is TGTGCCAGCAGTTTCCGCGACGGGAGTGAGACCCAGTACTTC. Its protein product is CASSFRDGSETQYF.

On this clonotype itself: Within a library made for alpha chains, this beta chain is off target, and its count is uninformative. This chain connects TRBV5-6 to TRBJ1-4; D gene uncertain. CDR3 length equals 15 residues. Trimming left V 0 bases short and J 5 bases short, with 11 bases between. Looked up from germline, CDR1 is SGHDT and CDR2 is YYEEEE. CDR3 loop: CASSLGQVRNEKLFF. In DNA, the CDR3 is TGTGCCAGCAGCTTGGGGCAGGTCCGGAATGAAAAACTGTTTTTT.

The sample holds many counts of this clonotype. This beta chain slipped into a library made for alpha chains as a stray read, so its size is not meaningful. The rearrangement links TRBV12-5 to TRBJ1-2; a possible D gene is TRBD1 (5 bases). The CDR3 is 14 amino acids. CDR1 and CDR2 from the germline V gene are LGHNT and FRNRAP. The V end lost 5 bases, the J end lost 0 bases, and 10 bases lay between the germline ends. The CDR3 is CASGPPGPNYGYTF. CDR3 coding DNA: TGTGCTAGTGGTCCTCCAGGGCCTAACTATGGCTACACCTTC.

This clonotype was counted many times. This beta chain is a stray read from a library made for alpha chains; its abundance is not meaningful. The V and J genes are TRBV7-2 and TRBJ1-6, with D possibly TRBD1 on 5 matching bases. Germline CDR1 reads SGHTA; CDR2 reads FQGNSA. This CDR3 comprises 17 residues. With 6 bases removed from V and 10 bases from J, the gap between germline ends came to 25 bases. The CDR3 DNA follows: TGTGCCAGCAGTTTCTTGGGGCCCGAAGATGTCAGGTCACCCCTCCACTTT. Translating it yields CASSFLGPEDVRSPLHF.

This clonotype is medium-sized in the sample. A library made for alpha chains picked up this beta chain off target, so its size means little. The chain is built from TRBV20-1 and TRBJ2-1; 7 nucleotides agree with TRBD2. Per the germline V gene, CDR1 is DFQATT and CDR2 is SNEGSKA (reference sequence). Trimming took 0 bases from V and 6 from J; bases not matched to a gene: 8. CDR3 length: 15 residues. The CDR3 loop is CSARDLTGGVNEQFF. The CDR3 DNA follows: TGCAGTGCTAGAGATCTAACGGGAGGAGTCAATGAGCAGTTCTTC.

This clonotype came up many times. This beta chain is a stray sequence in a library constructed for alpha chains; its clone size is not meaningful. The gene calls are TRBV11-2 and TRBJ1-1; perhaps TRBD1 as D (6 bases). The germline gives CDR1 SGHAT, CDR2 FQNNGV. This CDR3 contains 14 residues. The ends were cut back, 1 base at V and 5 bases at J, with 11 bases in the middle. The CDR3 here is CASSLVRGDTEAFF. The CDR3, as DNA: TGTGCCAGCAGCTTAGTAAGGGGGGATACTGAAGCTTTCTTT.

With respect to this clonotype: Because this beta chain is a stray read in a library intended to capture alpha chains, its abundance should not be given much weight. V is TRBV5-1 and J is TRBJ1-6; no clear D gene. CDR3 length: 16 amino acids. Germline loops: CDR1 SGHRS, CDR2 YFSETQ. The germline V and J ends were trimmed by 5 bases and 7 bases, with 19 bases remaining between them. Here the CDR3 reads CASSPGSNSLNSPLHF. CDR3 DNA sequence: TGCGCCAGCAGTCCGGGATCCAATTCACTAAATTCACCCCTCCACTTT. Full variable domain (rest looked up from reference TRBV5-1 and TRBJ1-6): KAGVTQTPRYLIKTRGQQVTLSCSPISGHRSVSWYQQTPGQGLQFLFEYFSETQRNKGNFPGRFSGRQFSNSRSEMNVSTLELGDSALYLCASSPGSNSLNSPLHFGNGTRLTVT.

To note about this clonotype: Since it is a stray read in a library aimed at alpha chains, this beta chain has a size that is not meaningful. This chain links TRBV6-5 with TRBJ1-1; maybe TRBD1 (5 bases). The CDR3 is 12 amino acids. V was pared by 6 bases and J by 10 bases, with 15 bases between. Looked up from germline, CDR1 is MNHEY and CDR2 is SVGAGI. The CDR3 DNA reads as TGTGCCAGCAGCACAGGCGGTAGGGGAGCTTTCTTT. This codes for CASSTGGRGAFF.

This clonotype was seen ten or more times. Being off target in a library aimed at alpha chains, this beta chain has a size of little meaning. The chain combines TRBV27 with TRBJ1-1, with D maybe TRBD1 (5 bases). There are 13 residues in the CDR3. Germline-derived CDR1 and CDR2 are MNHEY and SMNVEV (reference sequence). Trimming stripped 6 bases from V and 2 bases from J, with 10 bases between. The CDR3 reads CASSQGINTEAFF. In DNA form, the CDR3 reads TGTGCCAGCAGCCAGGGAATAAACACTGAAGCTTTCTTT.

Notes on this clonotype: Since it is a stray read in a library aimed at alpha chains, this beta chain has a size that is not meaningful. The chain employs TRBV29-1 and TRBJ2-5; D is unclear. The ends were cut back, 4 bases at V and 4 bases at J, with 4 bases in the middle. This CDR3 contains 10 residues. Germline-derived CDR1 and CDR2 are SQVTM and ANQGSEA. The CDR3 DNA follows: TGCAGCGTTGTTTCAGAGACCCAGTACTTC. It encodes CSVVSETQYF.

This clonotype was observed many times. Found in a library prepared for alpha chains, this beta chain is an off-target read, and its abundance has little meaning. The V call is TRBV5-5, the J call TRBJ2-5, with D possibly being TRBD2 (6 bases). The CDR3 spans 15 residues. Per the germline V gene, CDR1 is SGHKS and CDR2 is YYEKEE (reference sequence). V dropped 4 bases and J dropped 2 bases, with 15 bases sitting between them. Written as DNA, the CDR3 is TGTGCCAGCAGCCCATGGGGAGGAAGACAAGAGACCCAGTACTTC. Protein sequence: CASSPWGGRQETQYF.

This clonotype was observed at least ten times. With the library built for alpha chains, this beta chain is off target and its frequency is not meaningful. V usage is TRBV10-3 and J usage is TRBJ2-7; D is possibly TRBD2 (6 bases). The CDR3 has 14 amino acids. With 0 bases removed from V and 5 bases from J, the gap between germline ends came to 11 bases. Looked up from germline, CDR1 is ENHRY and CDR2 is SYGVKD. CDR3 region: CAISESAGLDEQYF. The CDR3 DNA follows: TGTGCCATCAGTGAGTCGGCGGGGCTCGACGAGCAGTACTTC.

This clonotype was observed at least ten times. A library made for alpha chains picked up this beta chain off target, so its size means little. This sequence joins TRBV14 and TRBJ2-1, with 9 positions matching TRBD1. CDR1 SGHDN and CDR2 FVKESK come from the germline V gene. This CDR3 is 14 amino acids long. V dropped 4 bases and J dropped 9; count of bases not matched to a gene: 7. The chain's CDR3 is CASSRMTGGAEQFF. The CDR3 DNA reads TGTGCCAGCAGCCGTATGACAGGGGGGGCTGAGCAGTTCTTC.